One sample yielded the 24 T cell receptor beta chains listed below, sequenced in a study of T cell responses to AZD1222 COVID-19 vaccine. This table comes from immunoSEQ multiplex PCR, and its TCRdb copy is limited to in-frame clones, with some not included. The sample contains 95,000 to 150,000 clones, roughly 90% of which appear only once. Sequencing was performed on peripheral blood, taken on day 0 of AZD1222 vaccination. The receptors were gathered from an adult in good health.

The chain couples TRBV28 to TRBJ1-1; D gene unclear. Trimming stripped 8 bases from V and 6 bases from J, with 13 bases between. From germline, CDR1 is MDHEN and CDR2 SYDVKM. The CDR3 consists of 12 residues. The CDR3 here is CASQKYAAEAFF. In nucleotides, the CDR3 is TGTGCCAGCCAAAAATATGCGGCTGAAGCTTTCTTT.

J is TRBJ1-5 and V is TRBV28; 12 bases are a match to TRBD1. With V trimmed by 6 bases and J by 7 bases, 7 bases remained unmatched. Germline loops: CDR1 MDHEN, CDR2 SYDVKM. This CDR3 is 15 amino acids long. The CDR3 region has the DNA TGTGCCAGCAGCCCGACCGGGACAGGGGGCCAGCCCCAGCATTTT. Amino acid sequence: CASSPTGTGGQPQHF.

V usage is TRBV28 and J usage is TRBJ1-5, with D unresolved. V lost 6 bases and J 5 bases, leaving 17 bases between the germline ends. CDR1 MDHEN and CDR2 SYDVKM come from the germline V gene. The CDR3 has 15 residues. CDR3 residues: CASSMAGRSDQPQHF. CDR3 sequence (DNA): TGTGCCAGCAGCATGGCGGGTAGGTCCGATCAGCCCCAGCATTTT. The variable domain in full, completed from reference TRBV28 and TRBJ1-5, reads DVKVTQSSRYLVKRTGEKVFLECVQDMDHENMFWYRQDPGLGLRLIYFSYDVKMKEKGDIPEGYSVSREKKERFSLILESASTNQTSMYLCASSMAGRSDQPQHFGDGTRLSIL.

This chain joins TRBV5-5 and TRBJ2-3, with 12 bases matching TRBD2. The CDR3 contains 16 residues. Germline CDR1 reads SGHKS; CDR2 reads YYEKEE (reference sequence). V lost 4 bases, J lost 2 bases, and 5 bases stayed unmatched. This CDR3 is CASSQGLAGSTDTQYF. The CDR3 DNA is TGTGCCAGCAGCCAAGGACTAGCGGGGTCCACAGATACGCAGTATTTT.

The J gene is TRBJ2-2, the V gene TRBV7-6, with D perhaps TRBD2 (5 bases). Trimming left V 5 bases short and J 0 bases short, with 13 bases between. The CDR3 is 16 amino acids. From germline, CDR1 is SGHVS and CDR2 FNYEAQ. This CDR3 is CASSLFLASNTGELFF. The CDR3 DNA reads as TGTGCCAGCAGCCTCTTCCTAGCCTCGAACACCGGGGAGCTGTTTTTT.

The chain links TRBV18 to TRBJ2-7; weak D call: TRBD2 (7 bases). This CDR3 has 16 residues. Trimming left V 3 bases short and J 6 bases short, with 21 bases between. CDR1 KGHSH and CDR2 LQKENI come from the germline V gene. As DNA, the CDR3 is TGTGCCAGCTCACCCCGTACCGGGACGGGGGGCCGCGAGCAGTACTTC. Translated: CASSPRTGTGGREQYF.

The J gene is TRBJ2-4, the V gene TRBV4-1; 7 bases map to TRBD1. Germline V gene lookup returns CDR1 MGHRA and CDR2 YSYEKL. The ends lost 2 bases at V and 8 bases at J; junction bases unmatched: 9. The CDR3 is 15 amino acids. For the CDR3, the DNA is TGCGCCAGCAGCCAAACCGGGACAGATCCCGACATTCAGTACTTC. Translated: CASSQTGTDPDIQYF.

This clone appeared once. DNA for the CDR3: TGTGCCAGCAGCGTAGCGGGAGGTCTCCACGAGCAGTACTTC. Protein product: CASSVAGGLHEQYF. The chain couples TRBV9 to TRBJ2-7, with 7 nucleotides matching TRBD2. Germline CDR1 SGDLS, CDR2 YYNGEE. V trimming: 0 bases; J trimming: 5 bases; junction bases outside the gene matches: 5. This CDR3 comprises 14 residues.

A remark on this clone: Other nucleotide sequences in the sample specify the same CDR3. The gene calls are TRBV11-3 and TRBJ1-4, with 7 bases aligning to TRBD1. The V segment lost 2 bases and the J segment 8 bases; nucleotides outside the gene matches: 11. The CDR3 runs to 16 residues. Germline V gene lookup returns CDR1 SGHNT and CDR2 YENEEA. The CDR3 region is CASSLRPNRGGEKLFF. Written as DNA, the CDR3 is TGTGCCAGCAGCTTACGGCCGAACAGGGGCGGCGAAAAACTGTTTTTT.

CDR3 loop: CASSGDAAGYQETQYF. CDR3 nucleotide sequence: TGTGCCAGCAGCGGGGACGCGGCAGGGTACCAAGAGACCCAGTACTTC. The V gene is TRBV5-5, the J gene TRBJ2-5; D tentatively reads TRBD1 or TRBD2 (5 bases each). Trimming shortened V by 4 bases and J by 0 bases, and 16 bases separated the two germline ends. This CDR3 spans 16 amino acids. Looked up from germline, CDR1 is SGHKS and CDR2 is YYEKEE (reference sequence). Full variable domain (rest looked up from reference TRBV5-5 and TRBJ2-5): DAGVTQSPTHLIKTRGQQVTLRCSPISGHKSVSWYQQVLGQGPQFIFQYYEKEERGRGNFPDRFSARQFPNYSSELNVNALLLGDSALYLCASSGDAAGYQETQYFGPGTRLLVL.

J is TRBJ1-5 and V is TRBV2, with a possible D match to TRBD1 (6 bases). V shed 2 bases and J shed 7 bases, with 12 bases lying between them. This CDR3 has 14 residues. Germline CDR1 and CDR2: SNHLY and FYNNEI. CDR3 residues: CASSEQGRGQPQHF. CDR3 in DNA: TGTGCCAGCAGTGAACAGGGGAGGGGACAGCCCCAGCATTTT.

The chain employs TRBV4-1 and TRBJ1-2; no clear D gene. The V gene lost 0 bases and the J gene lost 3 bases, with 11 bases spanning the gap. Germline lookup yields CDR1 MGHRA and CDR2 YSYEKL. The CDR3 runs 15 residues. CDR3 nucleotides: TGCGCCAGCAGCCAAGATCTCCCAGCCTACTATGGCTACACCTTC. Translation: CASSQDLPAYYGYTF.

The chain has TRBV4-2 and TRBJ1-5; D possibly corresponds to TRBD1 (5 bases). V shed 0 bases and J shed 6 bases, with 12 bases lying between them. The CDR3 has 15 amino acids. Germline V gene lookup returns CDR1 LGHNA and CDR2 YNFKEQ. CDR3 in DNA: TGTGCCAGCAGCCAAGAACAGGCAGGGATTCAGCCCCAGCATTTT. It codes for CASSQEQAGIQPQHF.

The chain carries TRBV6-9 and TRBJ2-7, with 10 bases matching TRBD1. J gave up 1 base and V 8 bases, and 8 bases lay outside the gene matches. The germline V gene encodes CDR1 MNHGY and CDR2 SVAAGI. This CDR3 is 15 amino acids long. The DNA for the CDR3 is TGTGCCAGCGGCTTCCGGGACAGGGGATCCTACGAGCAGTACTTC. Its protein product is CASGFRDRGSYEQYF.

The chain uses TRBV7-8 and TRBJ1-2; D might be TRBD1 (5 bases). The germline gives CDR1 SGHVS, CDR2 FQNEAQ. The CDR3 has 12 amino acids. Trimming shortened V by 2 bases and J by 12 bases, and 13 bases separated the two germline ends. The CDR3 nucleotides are TGTGCCAGCAGCTTATTCGGGAGAGGGGACACCTTC. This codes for CASSLFGRGDTF. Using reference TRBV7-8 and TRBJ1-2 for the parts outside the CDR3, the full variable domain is GAGVSQSPRYKVAKRGQDVALRCDPISGHVSLFWYQQALGQGPEFLTYFQNEAQLDKSGLPSDRFFAERPEGSVSTLKIQRTQQEDSAVYLCASSLFGRGDTFGSGTRLTVV.

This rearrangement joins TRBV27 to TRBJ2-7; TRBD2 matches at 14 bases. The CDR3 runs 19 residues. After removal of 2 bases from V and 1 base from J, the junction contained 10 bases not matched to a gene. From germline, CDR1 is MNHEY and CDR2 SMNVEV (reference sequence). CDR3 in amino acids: CASSLRGGTSGGPSYEQYF. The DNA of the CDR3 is TGTGCCAGCAGTTTACGGGGTGGGACTAGCGGGGGCCCATCCTACGAGCAGTACTTC.

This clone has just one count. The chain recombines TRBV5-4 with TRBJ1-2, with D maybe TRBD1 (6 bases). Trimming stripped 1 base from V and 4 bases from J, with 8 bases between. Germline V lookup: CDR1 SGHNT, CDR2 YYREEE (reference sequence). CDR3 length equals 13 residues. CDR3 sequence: CASSLRGAYGYTF. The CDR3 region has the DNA TGTGCCAGCAGCTTGCGGGGGGCCTATGGCTACACCTTC. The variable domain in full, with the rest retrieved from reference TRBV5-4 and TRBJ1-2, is ETGVTQSPTHLIKTRGQQVTLRCSSQSGHNTVSWYQQALGQGPQFIFQYYREEENGRGNFPPRFSGLQFPNYSSELNVNALELDDSALYLCASSLRGAYGYTFGSGTRLTVV.

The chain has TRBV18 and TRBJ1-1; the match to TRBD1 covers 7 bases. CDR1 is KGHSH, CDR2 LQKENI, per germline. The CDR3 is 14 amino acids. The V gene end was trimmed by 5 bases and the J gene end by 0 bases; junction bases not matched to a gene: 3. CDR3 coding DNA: TGTGCCAGCTCAACAGACAGGGTGAACACTGAAGCTTTCTTT. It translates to CASSTDRVNTEAFF.

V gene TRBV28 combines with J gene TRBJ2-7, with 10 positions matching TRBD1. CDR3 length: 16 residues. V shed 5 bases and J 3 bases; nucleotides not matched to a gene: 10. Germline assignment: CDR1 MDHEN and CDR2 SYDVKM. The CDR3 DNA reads TGTGCCAGCAGTCCATACCCGGGACAGGGGATCTACGAGCAGTACTTC. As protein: CASSPYPGQGIYEQYF.

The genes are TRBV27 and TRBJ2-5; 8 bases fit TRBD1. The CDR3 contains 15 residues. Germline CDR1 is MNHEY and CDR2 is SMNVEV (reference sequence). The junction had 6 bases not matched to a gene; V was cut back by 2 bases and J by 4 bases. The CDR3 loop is CASSLGRGRRETQYF. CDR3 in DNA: TGTGCCAGCAGTTTAGGCAGGGGGCGCAGAGAGACCCAGTACTTC.

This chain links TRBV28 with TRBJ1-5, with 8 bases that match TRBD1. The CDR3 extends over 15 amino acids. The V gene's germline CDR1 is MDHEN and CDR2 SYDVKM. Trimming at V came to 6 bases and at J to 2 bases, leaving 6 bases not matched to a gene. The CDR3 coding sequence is TGTGCCAGCAGGGGACAGGCGGGAGGCAATCAGCCCCAGCATTTT. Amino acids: CASRGQAGGNQPQHF.

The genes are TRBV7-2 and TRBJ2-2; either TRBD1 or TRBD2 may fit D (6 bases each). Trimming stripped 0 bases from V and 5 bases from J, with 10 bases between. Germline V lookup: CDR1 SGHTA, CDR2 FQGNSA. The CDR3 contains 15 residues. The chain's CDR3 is CASSLAWGATGELFF. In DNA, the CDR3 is TGTGCCAGCAGCTTAGCGTGGGGGGCAACCGGGGAGCTGTTTTTT.

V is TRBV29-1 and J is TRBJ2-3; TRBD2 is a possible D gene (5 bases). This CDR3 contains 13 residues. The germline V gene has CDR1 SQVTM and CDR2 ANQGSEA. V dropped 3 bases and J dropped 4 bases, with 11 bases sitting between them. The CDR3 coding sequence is TGCAGCGTTGATTCAGGAGCGGCAGATACGCAGTATTTT. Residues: CSVDSGAADTQYF.

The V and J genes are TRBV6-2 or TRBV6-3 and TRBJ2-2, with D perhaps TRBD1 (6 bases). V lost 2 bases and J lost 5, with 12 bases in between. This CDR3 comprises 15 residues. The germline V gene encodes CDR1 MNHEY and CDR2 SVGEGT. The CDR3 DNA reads TGTGCCAGCAGTTACCATAACAGGGATACCGGGGAGCTGTTTTTT. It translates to CASSYHNRDTGELFF.